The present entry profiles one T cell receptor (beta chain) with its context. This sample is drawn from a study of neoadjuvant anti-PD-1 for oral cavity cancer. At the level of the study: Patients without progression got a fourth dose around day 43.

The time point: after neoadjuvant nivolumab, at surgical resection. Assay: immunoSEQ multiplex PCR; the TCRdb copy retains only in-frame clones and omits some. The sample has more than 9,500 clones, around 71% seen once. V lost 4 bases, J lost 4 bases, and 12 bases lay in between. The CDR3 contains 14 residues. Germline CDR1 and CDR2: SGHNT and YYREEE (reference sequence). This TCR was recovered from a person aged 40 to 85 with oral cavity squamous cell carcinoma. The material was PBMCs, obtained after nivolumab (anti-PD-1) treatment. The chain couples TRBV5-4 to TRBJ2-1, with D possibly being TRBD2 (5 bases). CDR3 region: CASSPGGSYNEQFF. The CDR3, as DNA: TGTGCCAGCAGCCCCGGAGGCTCTTACAATGAGCAGTTCTTC. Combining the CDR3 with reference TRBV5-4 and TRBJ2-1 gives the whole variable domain ETGVTQSPTHLIKTRGQQVTLRCSSQSGHNTVSWYQQALGQGPQFIFQYYREEENGRGNFPPRFSGLQFPNYSSELNVNALELDDSALYLCASSPGGSYNEQFFGPGTRLTVL.